The rows below give T cell receptor beta chains drawn from one sample of a study of cytomegalovirus exposure and HLA in healthy donors. Some clones are missing from TCRdb's copy, which holds only in-frame ones; the method was immunoSEQ multiplex PCR. The repertoire consists of around 200,000 clones, with about 81% occurring once and the leading ten covering approximately 0.8%. Material: PBMCs. These receptors all come from a woman aged 18 to 35 in good health and CMV-seronegative. Both conserved end residues are part of each CDR3. D genes are given only for firm matches. Clone size, where shown, is once, few, many, or a class for clones that have expanded.

TRBD2 TRBJ2-1 TRBV7-9 once TGTGCCAGCAGCTTAGGGGGAGGGAGATCCTACAATGAGCAGTTCTTC CASSLGGGRSYNEQFF
. TRBJ2-2 TRBV29-1 . TGCAGCGTTGAAGTCAACCTTAGAGGCTACCAGAACACCGGGGAGCTGTTTTTT CSVEVNLRGYQNTGELFF
. TRBJ1-4 TRBV6-5 once TGTGCCAGCAGCCGGGGGAGGTTGAATGAAAAACTGTTTTTT CASSRGRLNEKLFF
TRBD2 TRBJ2-1 TRBV15 few TGTGCCACCAGCAGAGATGCTAGCGGAGTATACAATGAGCAGTTCTTC CATSRDASGVYNEQFF
. TRBJ2-7 TRBV6-5 . TGTGCCCCTACCTTAGCCCACGAGCAGTACTTC CAPTLAHEQYF
TRBD2 TRBJ2-5 TRBV28 . TGTGCCAGCAGCTATGGAGCGGGAGAAGAGACCCAGTACTTC CASSYGAGEETQYF
. TRBJ1-4 TRBV27 . TGTGCCAGCAATTACAAGGGGGCAACTAATGAAAAACTGTTTTTT CASNYKGATNEKLFF
TRBD1 TRBJ2-1 TRBV19 . TGTGCCAGTAGTACCGGGACAGCCTACAATGAGCAGTTCTTC CASSTGTAYNEQFF
TRBD2 TRBJ2-7 TRBV10-2 . TGCGCCAGCAGTGCCGGGACTAGCGCTCCGACCTACGAGCAGTACTTC CASSAGTSAPTYEQYF
. TRBJ1-1 TRBV27 . TGTGCCAGCAGTTACGGGGAGAACACTGAAGCTTTCTTT CASSYGENTEAFF
. TRBJ1-3 TRBV7-2 . TGTGCCAGCAGCTTCGCCCTCCTAAAGCCAAGTGGAAACACCATATATTTT CASSFALLKPSGNTIYF
TRBD1 TRBJ1-1 TRBV7-9 few TGTGCCAGCAGCCTACAGGGGGCGAACACTGAAGCTTTCTTT CASSLQGANTEAFF
TRBD2 TRBJ2-3 TRBV7-7 few TGTGCCAGCAGCCTCCCGCCCGGGGGGGCAGATACGCAGTATTTT CASSLPPGGADTQYF
. TRBJ2-1 TRBV2 once TGTGCCAGCAGAGAGTACAATGAGCAGTTCTTC CASREYNEQFF
. TRBJ1-5 TRBV2 . TGTGCCAGCAGTGAATTTTCAGGGGTTGGTCAGCCCCAGCATTTT CASSEFSGVGQPQHF
TRBD2 TRBJ2-7 TRBV10-2 . TGCGCCAGCAGTGAGTCGAAACTAGCGGGGGGCCACTACGAGCAGTACTTC CASSESKLAGGHYEQYF
. TRBJ2-7 TRBV6-5 . TGTGCCACTACCGTCCGGCAGGGGTCCTACGAGCAGTACTTC CATTVRQGSYEQYF
. TRBJ1-2 TRBV28 . TGTGCCAGCAGTTTCGAGGGCTATGGCTACACCTTC CASSFEGYGYTF
TRBD2 TRBJ2-3 TRBV11-1 . TGTGCCAGCAGCTGGACTACGGGACTAACCACAGATACGCAGTATTTT CASSWTTGLTTDTQYF
. TRBJ1-1 TRBV27 . TGTGCCAGCAGTTTAAAGAGGGTCACTGAAGCTTTCTTT CASSLKRVTEAFF
TRBD1 TRBJ2-1 TRBV5-1 few TGCGCCAGCAGCGCGCCCCACAGGGGGCTAGACAATGAGCAGTTCTTC CASSAPHRGLDNEQFF
. TRBJ2-1 TRBV27 . TGTGCCAGCAGTTTAAGTCCAGGGCGAGAGACCTGGTACAATGAGCAGTTCTTC CASSLSPGRETWYNEQFF
TRBD1 TRBJ1-1 TRBV28 . TGTGCCAGCAGTTTTGTTTCGCAGGGGGAGATGAACACTGAAGCTTTCTTT CASSFVSQGEMNTEAFF
. TRBJ1-1 TRBV7-2 . TGTGCCAGCAGCCCATCGGTAGGAGCAATTTTTGAAGCTTTCTTT CASSPSVGAIFEAFF
. TRBJ2-4 TRBV14 . TGTGCCAGCAGCCAAGCCTCCAGGGCCAAAAACATTCAGTACTTC CASSQASRAKNIQYF